A single sample is the source of the 18 T cell receptor beta chains below, sequenced in a study of cytomegalovirus exposure and HLA in healthy donors (TCRdb year 2017). The library was made by the immunoSEQ multiplex PCR assay. A mixture of 60 forward primers for TCR Vbeta segments and 13 reverse primers for TCR Jbeta segments was used in the multiplex PCR. TCRdb obtained this table from immuneACCESS and retained in-frame rearrangements with V and J assigned. These tables miss some clones; where compared with another copy, unresolved V genes account for less than half of the shortfall, and the remainder is unexplained. Recorded for this sample are some 180,000 clones; 70% to 85% of them occurred a single time. Approximately 1.2% of the sample lies in the top ten. Input material: PBMCs. The receptors were sampled from a girl aged 2 to 10 in good health and CMV-seropositive.

This sequence joins TRBV29-1 and TRBJ2-5; TRBD1 might be the D (8 bases). This CDR3 has 14 residues. The germline V gene has CDR1 SQVTM and CDR2 ANQGSEA. The V gene lost 5 bases and the J gene lost 5 bases, with 18 bases spanning the gap. CDR3 loop: CSVFRTGREETQYF. The CDR3 region has the DNA TGCAGCGTTTTTCGGACAGGGCGGGAGGAGACCCAGTACTTC.

This rearrangement joins TRBV25-1 to TRBJ1-2, with no clear D. The CDR3 runs 16 residues. The germline gives CDR1 MGHDK, CDR2 SYGVNS. V gave up 1 base and J gave up 0 bases, with 12 bases separating them. The CDR3 DNA sequence: TGTGCCAGCAGTGAATTCGCTACAGTCGCTAACTATGGCTACACCTTC. It is translated as CASSEFATVANYGYTF.

The gene calls are TRBV25-1 and TRBJ1-1, with TRBD1 matching 7 bases. V trimming: 4 bases; J trimming: 11 bases; junction bases outside the gene matches: 19. CDR3 length: 16 amino acids. Germline lookup yields CDR1 MGHDK and CDR2 SYGVNS. CDR3 amino acids: CASSAINDRDIWGAFF. The CDR3, as DNA: TGTGCCAGCAGTGCCATAAACGACAGGGACATATGGGGGGCTTTCTTT. Full variable domain (missing parts from reference TRBV25-1 and TRBJ1-1): EADIYQTPRYLVIGTGKKITLECSQTMGHDKMYWYQQDPGMELHLIHYSYGVNSTEKGDLSSESTVSRIRTEHFPLTLESARPSHTSQYLCASSAINDRDIWGAFFGQGTRLTVV.

The chain recombines TRBV5-1 with TRBJ2-1, with TRBD1 matching 7 bases. Germline assignment: CDR1 SGHRS and CDR2 YFSETQ. V was clipped by 4 bases and J by 2 bases; unmatched bases: 3. There are 14 residues in the CDR3. The CDR3, as DNA: TGCGCCAGCAGCGCGGACAGGACCTACAATGAGCAGTTCTTC. It codes for CASSADRTYNEQFF. Combining the CDR3 with reference TRBV5-1 and TRBJ2-1 gives the whole variable domain KAGVTQTPRYLIKTRGQQVTLSCSPISGHRSVSWYQQTPGQGLQFLFEYFSETQRNKGNFPGRFSGRQFSNSRSEMNVSTLELGDSALYLCASSADRTYNEQFFGPGTRLTVL.

A single count supports this clone. The chain is built from TRBV9 and TRBJ1-2, with 10 positions matching TRBD1. Germline CDR1 and CDR2: SGDLS and YYNGEE. The CDR3 is 14 residues long. J lost 8 bases, V lost 0 bases, and 4 bases had no gene match. CDR3 DNA: TGTGCCAGCAGCGTAGGACAGGGGGCACACGGCTACACCTTC. This sequence encodes CASSVGQGAHGYTF. Drawing the rest from reference TRBV9 and TRBJ1-2, the complete variable domain is DSGVTQTPKHLITATGQRVTLRCSPRSGDLSVYWYQQSLDQGLQFLIQYYNGEERAKGNILERFSAQQFPDLHSELNLSSLELGDSALYFCASSVGQGAHGYTFGSGTRLTVV.

The chain joins TRBV6-5 to TRBJ2-7; D might be TRBD1 (6 bases). CDR3 length: 14 amino acids. Germline-derived CDR1 and CDR2 are MNHEY and SVGAGI. V lost 2 bases and J 6 bases, leaving 14 bases between the germline ends. The CDR3: CASSYGNTGTEQYF. CDR3 coding DNA: TGTGCCAGCAGTTACGGGAACACAGGGACCGAGCAGTACTTC.

The gene calls are TRBV28 and TRBJ1-1, with 8 bases aligning to TRBD1. This CDR3 comprises 13 residues. The V segment lost 4 bases and the J segment 5 bases; nucleotides outside the gene matches: 3. Germline lookup yields CDR1 MDHEN and CDR2 SYDVKM. CDR3 in DNA: TGTGCCAGCAGTTCAGGGGGCAGAACTGAAGCTTTCTTT. It specifies CASSSGGRTEAFF. Using reference TRBV28 and TRBJ1-1 for the parts outside the CDR3, the full variable domain is DVKVTQSSRYLVKRTGEKVFLECVQDMDHENMFWYRQDPGLGLRLIYFSYDVKMKEKGDIPEGYSVSREKKERFSLILESASTNQTSMYLCASSSGGRTEAFFGQGTRLTVV.

Only one count was recorded for this clone. This chain links TRBV7-8 with TRBJ1-1, with D hard to call. Trimming pared 1 base from V and 5 bases from J, leaving 11 bases between. CDR1 and CDR2 (germline): SGHVS, FQNEAQ. The CDR3 loop spans 14 amino acids. The CDR3 loop is CASSLETRGTEAFF. CDR3 nucleotides: TGTGCCAGCAGCTTAGAGACTAGAGGAACTGAAGCTTTCTTT.

This chain links TRBV5-1 with TRBJ1-5; 7 bases are shared with TRBD1. V lost 2 bases to trimming and J lost 0 bases; unmatched junction nucleotides: 5. The V gene's germline CDR1 is SGHRS and CDR2 YFSETQ. There are 16 residues in the CDR3. CDR3 amino acids: CASSLGGLYSNQPQHF. For the CDR3, the DNA is TGCGCCAGCAGCTTAGGGGGCCTGTATAGCAATCAGCCCCAGCATTTT.

The rearrangement uses TRBV7-9 and TRBJ2-7, with TRBD2 matching 8 bases. Germline V CDR1 and CDR2: SEHNR, FQNEAQ (reference sequence). This CDR3 has 16 amino acids. After removal of 2 bases from V and 3 bases from J, the junction contained 9 bases not matched to a gene. The CDR3 sequence is CASSLIYSGLGYEQYF. The CDR3, as DNA: TGTGCCAGCAGCTTAATTTATTCGGGACTAGGCTACGAGCAGTACTTC.

This chain joins TRBV5-1 and TRBJ2-7; 7 bases are shared with TRBD1. The CDR3 has 15 amino acids. Per the germline V gene, CDR1 is SGHRS and CDR2 is YFSETQ. Trimming cost V 0 bases and J 0 bases; bases outside gene matches: 3. CDR3: CASSLGDSGSYEQYF. The DNA for the CDR3 is TGCGCCAGCAGCTTGGGGGACAGCGGCTCCTACGAGCAGTACTTC. The full variable domain, in which reference TRBV5-1 and TRBJ2-7 provide the parts outside the CDR3, is KAGVTQTPRYLIKTRGQQVTLSCSPISGHRSVSWYQQTPGQGLQFLFEYFSETQRNKGNFPGRFSGRQFSNSRSEMNVSTLELGDSALYLCASSLGDSGSYEQYFGPGTRLTVT.

The chain has TRBV30 and TRBJ1-2, with 9 bases fitting TRBD1. Trimming removed 3 bases from V and 6 bases from J; junction bases left unmatched: 8. The CDR3 runs to 14 residues. Germline CDR1 GTSNPN, CDR2 SVGIG (reference sequence). The CDR3 reads CAWRTKDRGHGYTF. For the CDR3, the DNA is TGTGCCTGGAGAACCAAGGACAGGGGACATGGCTACACCTTC.

The chain carries TRBV12-5 and TRBJ2-5; tentatively, D is TRBD2 (5 bases). The CDR3 is made up of 13 amino acids. Trimming pared 8 bases from V and 2 bases from J, leaving 12 bases between. Germline V gene data show CDR1 as LGHNT and CDR2 as FRNRAP. CDR3 amino acids: CASYSEQQETQYF. The CDR3 DNA is TGTGCTAGTTATAGCGAACAACAAGAGACCCAGTACTTC.

This clone was recorded only once. The gene calls are TRBV5-6 and TRBJ2-5, with 9 bases aligning to TRBD1. This CDR3 comprises 14 residues. V gave up 5 bases and J gave up 9 bases; unmatched junction bases: 11. CDR1 and CDR2 from the germline V gene are SGHDT and YYEEEE. This chain's CDR3 is CASRPGQGVLAQYF. CDR3 in DNA: TGTGCCAGCAGACCGGGACAGGGAGTTCTGGCCCAGTACTTC.

The sample holds a few counts of this clone. V and J are TRBV4-1 and TRBJ1-4; 10 bases are shared with TRBD1. The germline V gene encodes CDR1 MGHRA and CDR2 YSYEKL. The CDR3 runs to 15 residues. After removal of 6 bases from V and 6 bases from J, the junction contained 7 bases not matched to a gene. CDR3 loop: CASSFPGTGDEKLFF. For the CDR3, the DNA is TGCGCCAGCAGTTTCCCCGGGACAGGGGATGAAAAACTGTTTTTT.

The rearrangement joins TRBV11-3 to TRBJ2-3; 10 nucleotides align to TRBD2. CDR3 length: 15 amino acids. Trimming took 5 bases from V and 5 from J; bases not matched to a gene: 7. CDR1 and CDR2 from the germline V gene are SGHNT and YENEEA. The CDR3 bases are TGTGCCAGCAGCACCTCTAGCGGGAGAGTAGATACGCAGTATTTT. Translation: CASSTSSGRVDTQYF.

The V gene is TRBV27, the J gene TRBJ2-7, with TRBD2 matching over 7 bases. V lost 3 bases, J lost 0 bases, and 20 bases stayed unmatched. The germline gives CDR1 MNHEY, CDR2 SMNVEV (reference sequence). The CDR3 extends over 20 amino acids. CDR3 region: CASSFRLRVGSGDHSYEQYF. In nucleotides, the CDR3 is TGTGCCAGCAGTTTCAGACTGCGGGTGGGAAGCGGGGACCACTCCTACGAGCAGTACTTC.

The rearrangement uses TRBV28 and TRBJ2-5; 11 bases fit TRBD2. V lost 4 bases, J lost 5 bases, and 12 bases stayed unmatched. The V gene's germline CDR1 is MDHEN and CDR2 SYDVKM. This CDR3 is 17 amino acids long. In DNA, the CDR3 is TGTGCCAGCAGTTCAGACCTTACTAGCGGGAGTGTTGAGACCCAGTACTTC. Protein: CASSSDLTSGSVETQYF.